The present TCR beta chain was sequenced within a study of blood T cells in healthy people across ages. Study context: Every two T cells gave about one barcoded beta molecule via template switching.

Through a sample-barcoded 5' primer and a J-beta primer mix, a second PCR was run for about 6 to 11 cycles. Every cDNA molecule bore a tag from a template-switch adaptor containing 12 random nucleotides. TCRdb reanalysed the 5' RACE reads using MiXCR and keeps one entry per CDR3 protein. The data show about 640,000 distinct CDR3 sequences, 58% seen once. Of note for this clonotype: Its target is unknown.

General study findings and limits: Naive T cell percentage showed a strong correlation with TCR beta diversity. When one million T cells were used, diversity estimates were thought to be underestimates.

Sequences were obtained from blood. The sequence came from a man in his sixties in good health.

CDR3 protein: CSASLGAYEQYF. DNA of the CDR3: TGCAGTGCTAGTCTAGGGGCCTACGAGCAGTACTTC. The chain combines TRBV20-1 with TRBJ2-7, with D possibly TRBD1 on 5 matching bases. Germline V gene data show CDR1 as DFQATT and CDR2 as SNEGSKA (reference sequence). V was trimmed by 3 bases and J by 2 bases, leaving 8 bases between them. The CDR3 loop spans 12 amino acids.